The T cell receptor beta chain under discussion was sequenced for a study of cytomegalovirus exposure and HLA in healthy donors. Points on this clone: Its specificity is unknown.

Study-wide results and limits: The authors later found most CMV-associated TCR beta chains appeared HLA-restricted. Several of the most significant clusters appeared linked to common viral pathogens, based on a later analysis.

Primers included in the PCR were 60 Vbeta and 13 Jbeta primers. The assay was immunoSEQ multiplex PCR, and TCRdb's table has in-frame clones only and misses some. The profile covers 200,000 to 250,000 clones, with approximately 80% appearing a single time and approximately 0.71% taken by the ten largest. This CDR3 contains 16 residues. Trimming removed 2 bases from V and 7 bases from J, with 20 bases in between. Germline CDR1 is GTSNPN and CDR2 is SVGIG (reference sequence). The material sequenced was PBMCs. This chain connects TRBV30 to TRBJ2-2, with D possibly matching TRBD2 (7 bases). The sequence came from a boy aged 2-9 years in good health and CMV-seronegative. The CDR3 is CAWSRGAVINSGELFF. Written as DNA, the CDR3 is TGTGCCTGGAGTCGGGGGGCGGTAATCAATAGCGGGGAGCTGTTTTTT.